This TCR beta chain was identified in a study of regulatory T cells in long-lasting Graves disease (dated by TCRdb to the early 2020s). For the study in its entirety: Antithyroid drugs had been taken for less than 3 months by newly diagnosed Graves' disease patients. This study used TCR sequencing and RNA sequencing of peripheral blood to compare persistent Graves' disease patients against newly diagnosed Graves' disease patients. The study took place in China and was registered as a clinical trial. A total of roughly 35 samples underwent TCR sequencing: about 13 from persistent and about 20 from newly diagnosed Graves' disease patients. The paper's findings and limits, for the study overall: Persistent disease showed preferential use of TRBV28, TRBJ1-2 and TRBJ2-5, whereas newly diagnosed disease favored TRBV20-1 and TRBJ2-1. The authors noted that the small sample size was a limitation that may lower accuracy. Sequencing and analysis were restricted to the TCR beta chain. A larger number of public clonotypes was shared among persistent patients (more than 2,500) than among newly diagnosed patients (around 970). Persistent Graves' disease patients showed lower TCR Shannon entropy and fewer highly expanded clones than newly diagnosed patients, suggesting clonal expansion. Because the primary lesion, thyroid tissue, could not be accessed, the study looked at peripheral blood alone.

The time point label, as the study defines it: newly diagnosed GD, antithyroid drugs for less than 3 months. RNA was extracted from PBMCs in TRIzol for both TCR sequencing and RNA sequencing. The diagnosis of Graves' disease followed American Thyroid Association guidelines. Recruitment of patients was carried out at an endocrinology department in Xi'an, China. From each patient, about 9 milliliters of peripheral blood was collected into an EDTA anticoagulant tube. Ficoll Paque Plus density gradient separation was used to isolate PBMCs, and no additional T cell sorting was done. An Agilent 2100 Bioanalyzer and agarose gel were used to assess RNA quality, and a NanoDrop 2000 was used to measure RNA concentration. The library was obtained by multiplex PCR. Instrument used: Illumina HiSeq 4000. TCR beta libraries were built with iRepertoire HTBI primers and Arm-PCR amplification of CDR3 regions. Before sequencing, the PCR products underwent gel purification. Processing in the source paper ran as follows. Gene usage analysis of CDR3 amino acid clonotypes used the 62 TRBV and more than 13 TRBJ segments found across samples. Filtered high-quality paired reads were merged into contigs using COPE and FqMerger. Contigs were aligned with BLAST to IMGT TRBV, TRBD and TRBJ reference genes, and CDR3 was defined per IMGT. Clonotypes above 0.1% frequency were classified as highly expanded clones. Shannon entropy was used to measure repertoire diversity, and the Gini coefficient was used to measure V-J evenness. Clonotypes shared by more than one individual were considered public. In-frame beta chains were kept once TCRdb had trimmed the public reads at Q25 with fastp and called clones with MiXCR. One record per CDR3 amino acid sequence lists the most common genes and DNA. TCRdb, not the authors, supplied the V and J calls. The sample table records 250,000 or so distinct CDR3 sequences; around 20% of these occur just once. The ten biggest clones cover more than 11% of the sample.

Spanning cysteine to phenylalanine, the CDR3 consists of 16 amino acids. The CDR3 DNA has 48 bases and is translated from base 1. Regarding this clonotype: The specificity of this receptor is unknown. At one end, the junction sequence differs from germline, possibly due to a read error.

The V and J genes are TRBV12-3 or TRBV12-4 and TRBJ2-7, with 11 central nucleotides matching TRBD1. This material consisted of peripheral blood mononuclear cells (PBMCs), taken at new diagnosis, from a patient treated with antithyroid drugs. This TCR came from a female donor with Graves disease. Read as DNA, the sequence is TGCGCCAGCAGCCAACCCGCGGGACAGGGGGACTACGAGCAGTACTTC. The encoded protein is CASSQPAGQGDYEQYF.